One sample yielded the 2 T cell receptor beta chains listed below, sequenced in a study of T-cell memory formation after mild COVID-19. TCRdb reprocessed the 5' RACE reads with MiXCR, giving one entry per CDR3 protein. The sample shows 65,000 to 90,000 distinct CDR3 sequences, roughly 13% of them seen only once. The sequenced sample was PBMCs or a T cell subset sorted from them (not recorded which). The source is a man in his late teens or twenties who had mild COVID-19 (a few samples of this study predate the infection). Cell type and time point are not known.

At least ten counts were recorded for this clonotype. Here the CDR3 DNA reads TGCGCCAGCAGCCTTGCCGGGGCCGGTAGTGAGCAGTTCTTC. Translated, it gives CASSLAGAGSEQFF. This chain uses TRBV5-1 with TRBJ2-1; D may correspond to TRBD1 or TRBD2 (5 bases each). Germline V lookup: CDR1 SGHRS, CDR2 YFSETQ. Trimming removed 4 bases at V and 9 bases at J, with 17 bases between. CDR3 length: 14 amino acids.

The rearrangement joins TRBV12-3 or TRBV12-4 to TRBJ2-5; TRBD2 matches at 10 bases. The CDR3 length is 15 residues. Trimming took 4 bases from V and 5 from J; bases not matched to a gene: 7. The CDR3 DNA sequence: TGTGCCAGCAGTTCGGCTAGCGGGGGATGGGAGACCCAGTACTTC. Translating it yields CASSSASGGWETQYF.